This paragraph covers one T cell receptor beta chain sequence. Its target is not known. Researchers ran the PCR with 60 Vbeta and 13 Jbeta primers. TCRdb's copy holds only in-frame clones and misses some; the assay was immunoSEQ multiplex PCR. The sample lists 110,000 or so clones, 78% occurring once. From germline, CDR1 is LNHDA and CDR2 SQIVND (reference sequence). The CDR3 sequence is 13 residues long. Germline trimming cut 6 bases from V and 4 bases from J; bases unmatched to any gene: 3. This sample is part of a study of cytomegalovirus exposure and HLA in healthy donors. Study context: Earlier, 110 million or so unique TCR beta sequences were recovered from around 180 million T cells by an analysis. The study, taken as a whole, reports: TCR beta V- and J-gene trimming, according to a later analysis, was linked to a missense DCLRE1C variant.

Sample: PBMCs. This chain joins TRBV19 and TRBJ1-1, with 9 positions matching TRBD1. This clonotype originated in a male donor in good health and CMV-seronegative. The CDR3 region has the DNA TGTGCCAGTAGCACAGGGGGCCGCACTGAAGCTTTCTTT. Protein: CASSTGGRTEAFF.